The T cell receptor (beta chain) described here comes from a study of blood T cell repertoires in COVID-19 (TCRdb year 2020). About the full investigation: Samples covering the acute and convalescent phases of COVID-19 were provided by collaborators in the United States, Italy and Spain. The prospective study material was composed of cDNA or gDNA derived from T cells, B-cell-depleted T cells, or PBMCs. Deeply sampled blood TCRbeta repertoires from subjects exposed to, actively infected with, or recovered from COVID-19 were included in the dataset. The repertoires were released in a freely available public database intended as a resource for research on the immune response to SARS-CoV-2. The samples were drawn from the first 160 participants of the ongoing ImmuneRACE study and from 1,254 subjects provided by 6 global collaborators. Sample metadata almost always included a de-identified subject ID, COVID-19 status, age in years and sex. HLA class I and class II types, where available, came from metadata supplied by the sample provider rather than from assay-based typing.

There are a few counts of this clone. What antigen it recognizes has not been identified. No much larger clonotype is one base removed from it; base qualities were not supplied. Via the germline V gene, CDR1 is MGHRA and CDR2 YSYEKL. The CDR3 runs 18 amino acids, cysteine and phenylalanine included. Only the CDR3 DNA is retained, 54 bases long and in frame from the first base. V was cut back by 0 bases and J by 0 bases, leaving a gap of 15 bases between them. The immunoSEQ Assay, a bias-controlled multiplex PCR, was used to amplify TCRbeta CDR3 regions from genomic DNA. From the authors' description of their analysis: Within the assay, amplification of reference gene primers was used to estimate how many nucleated cells each sample contained. To quantify the absolute abundance of each unique TCRbeta CDR3 rearrangement, sequence reads were collapsed and filtered. For each sample, productive Simpson clonality was calculated as the square root of Simpson's diversity index across productive rearrangements. Held by TCRdb, this immuneACCESS table contains in-frame sequences only and omits some clones. Under half of the omission traces to an unresolved V gene where checked; the cause of the rest is unknown. V, J and clone size were drawn from that table, and D and trimming were deduced from the DNA. Present in this sample are tens of thousands of clones, 80% of which were seen just once. Around 21% of the sample is in the top ten clones.

Each collaborating institution followed its own protocols to collect whole blood in K2EDTA tubes. Collaborator samples were shipped for TCRbeta analysis as frozen whole blood, isolated PBMCs, or DNA extracted from either sample type. Broader findings and caveats from the paper: Clinical and demographic metadata were provided uncurated, with the amount varying by source and participant.

The chain uses TRBV4-1 and TRBJ2-1; the best D guess is TRBD1, with 5 bases matching. The receptor was isolated from a woman at least 80 years old with acute or convalescent COVID-19. The sample was peripheral blood. The CDR3 region has the sequence CASSQDHWTWSSYNEQFF. The nucleotide sequence is given as TGCGCCAGCAGCCAAGATCACTGGACATGGAGCTCCTACAATGAGCAGTTCTTC.